There are a few counts of the clone carrying this TCR beta chain. Its antigen is as yet unknown. The sample is drawn from a study of cytomegalovirus exposure and HLA in healthy donors. Regarding the study as a whole: According to reports, the classifier identified cytomegalovirus status with high specificity and sensitivity. Most sequenced TCRs were rare (though some public TCRs occurred in many donors).

Primers: 60 Vbeta forward and 13 Jbeta reverse. The assay was immunoSEQ multiplex PCR, and TCRdb's table has in-frame clones only and misses some. The sample lists about 130,000 clones; roughly 85% were seen once. Sequencing was done on a sample of PBMCs. The receptor was derived from a woman in her 30s in good health and CMV-seropositive.

The DNA of the CDR3 is TGTGCCGCTCGGGGGGATCGGAACACTGAAGCTTTCTTT. Its protein is CAARGDRNTEAFF. V is TRBV10-3 and J is TRBJ1-1; TRBD1 is a possible D gene (5 bases). In germline, CDR1 is ENHRY, CDR2 SYGVKD. Trimming pared 11 bases from V and 1 base from J, leaving 14 bases between. The CDR3 is made up of 13 amino acids.